Many counts were recorded for the clone carrying this TCR beta chain. The antigen is not known. TCRdb's table, derived via immunoSEQ multiplex PCR, lists solely in-frame clones and lacks some. This sample has 45,000 or so clones, with roughly 63% found just once. This entry comes from a study of cytotoxic CD8 clonotypes in ibrutinib-treated CLL. At the level of the study: The patient breakdown showed under 12 relapsed/refractory and about 16 treatment-naive cases, with about 17 IGHV unmutated. Study conclusions and caveats: Stable or contracted on treatment, public clonotypes were also uncommon. Clonality increased with ibrutinib response but returned toward baseline at progression.

For TCR beta libraries, roughly 2 micrograms of genomic DNA were obtained from cryopreserved PBMCs. Germline V lookup: CDR1 LNHNV, CDR2 YYDKDF (reference sequence). V lost 0 bases, J lost 2 bases, and 12 bases lay in between. The CDR3 length is 16 residues. The rearrangement links TRBV15 to TRBJ2-3, with a weak D call TRBD2 (7 bases). Specimen: PBMCs, collected after 24 months of ibrutinib treatment. This TCR was sampled from a human donor with chronic lymphocytic leukemia. CDR3 sequence: CATSRERGLNTDTQYF. Here the CDR3 DNA reads TGTGCCACCAGCAGAGAGCGGGGGCTAAACACAGATACGCAGTATTTT. Full variable domain (outside the CDR3, taken from reference TRBV15 and TRBJ2-3): DAMVIQNPRYQVTQFGKPVTLSCSQTLNHNVMYWYQQKSSQAPKLLFHYYDKDFNNEADTPDNFQSRRPNTSFCFLDIRSPGLGDTAMYLCATSRERGLNTDTQYFGPGTRLTVL.